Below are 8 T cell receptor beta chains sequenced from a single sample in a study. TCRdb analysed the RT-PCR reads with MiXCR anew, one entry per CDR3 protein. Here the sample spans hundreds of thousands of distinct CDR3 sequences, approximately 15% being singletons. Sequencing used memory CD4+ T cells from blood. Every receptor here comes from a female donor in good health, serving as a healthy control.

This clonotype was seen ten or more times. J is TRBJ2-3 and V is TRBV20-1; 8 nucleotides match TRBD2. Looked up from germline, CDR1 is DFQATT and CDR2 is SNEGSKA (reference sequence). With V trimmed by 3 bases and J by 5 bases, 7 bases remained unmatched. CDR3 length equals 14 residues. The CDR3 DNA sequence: TGCAGTGCTAGCGGGAGCGGGAGCCGAGATACGCAGTATTTT. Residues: CSASGSGSRDTQYF.

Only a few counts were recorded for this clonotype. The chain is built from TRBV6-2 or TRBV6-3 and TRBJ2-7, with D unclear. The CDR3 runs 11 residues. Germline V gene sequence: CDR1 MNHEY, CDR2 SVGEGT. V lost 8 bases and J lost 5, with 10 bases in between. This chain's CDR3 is CASALLNEQYF. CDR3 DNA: TGTGCCAGCGCCCTCCTTAACGAGCAGTACTTC.

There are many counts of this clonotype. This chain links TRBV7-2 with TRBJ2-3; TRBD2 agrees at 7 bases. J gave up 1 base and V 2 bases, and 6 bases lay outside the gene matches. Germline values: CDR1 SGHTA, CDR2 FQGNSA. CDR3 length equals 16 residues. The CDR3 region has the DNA TGTGCCAGCAGCTTACAAAGGCTAGCGGGCACAGATACGCAGTATTTT. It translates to CASSLQRLAGTDTQYF.

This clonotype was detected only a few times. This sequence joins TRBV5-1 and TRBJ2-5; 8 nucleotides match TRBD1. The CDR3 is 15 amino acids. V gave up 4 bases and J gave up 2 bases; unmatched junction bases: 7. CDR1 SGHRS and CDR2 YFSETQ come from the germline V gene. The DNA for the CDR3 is TGCGCCAGCAGCCAGGGGGCAAGTGAACAAGAGACCCAGTACTTC. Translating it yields CASSQGASEQETQYF.

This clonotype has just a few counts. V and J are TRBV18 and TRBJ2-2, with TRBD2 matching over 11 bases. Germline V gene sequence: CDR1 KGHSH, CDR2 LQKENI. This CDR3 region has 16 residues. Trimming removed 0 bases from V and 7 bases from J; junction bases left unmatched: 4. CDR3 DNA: TGTGCCAGCTCACCACCACTAGCGGGAGTTGTCGGGGAGCTGTTTTTT. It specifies CASSPPLAGVVGELFF. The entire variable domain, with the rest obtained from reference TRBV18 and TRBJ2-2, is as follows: NAGVMQNPRHLVRRRGQEARLRCSPMKGHSHVYWYRQLPEEGLKFMVYLQKENIIDESGMPKERFSAEFPKEGPSILRIQQVVRGDSAAYFCASSPPLAGVVGELFFGEGSRLTVL.

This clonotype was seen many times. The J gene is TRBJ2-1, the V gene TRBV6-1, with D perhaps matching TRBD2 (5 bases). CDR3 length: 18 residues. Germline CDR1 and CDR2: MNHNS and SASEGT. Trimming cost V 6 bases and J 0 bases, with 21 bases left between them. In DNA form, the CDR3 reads TGTGCCAGCAGAACTACACTGGCCGCGGGTGGCTCCTACAATGAGCAGTTCTTC. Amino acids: CASRTTLAAGGSYNEQFF.

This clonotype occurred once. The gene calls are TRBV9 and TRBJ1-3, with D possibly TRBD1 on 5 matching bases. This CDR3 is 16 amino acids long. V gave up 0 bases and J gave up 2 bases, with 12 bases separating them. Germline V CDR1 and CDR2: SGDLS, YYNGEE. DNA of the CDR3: TGTGCCAGCAGCGTAGTTTGGGGCGGAACTGGAAACACCATATATTTT. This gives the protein CASSVVWGGTGNTIYF.

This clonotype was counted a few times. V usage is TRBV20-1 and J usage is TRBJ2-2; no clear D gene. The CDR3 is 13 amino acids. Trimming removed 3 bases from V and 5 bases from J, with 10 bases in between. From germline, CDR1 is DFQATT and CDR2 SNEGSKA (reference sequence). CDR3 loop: CSARRSGTGELFF. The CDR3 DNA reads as TGCAGTGCTAGGCGTTCCGGGACCGGGGAGCTGTTTTTT.